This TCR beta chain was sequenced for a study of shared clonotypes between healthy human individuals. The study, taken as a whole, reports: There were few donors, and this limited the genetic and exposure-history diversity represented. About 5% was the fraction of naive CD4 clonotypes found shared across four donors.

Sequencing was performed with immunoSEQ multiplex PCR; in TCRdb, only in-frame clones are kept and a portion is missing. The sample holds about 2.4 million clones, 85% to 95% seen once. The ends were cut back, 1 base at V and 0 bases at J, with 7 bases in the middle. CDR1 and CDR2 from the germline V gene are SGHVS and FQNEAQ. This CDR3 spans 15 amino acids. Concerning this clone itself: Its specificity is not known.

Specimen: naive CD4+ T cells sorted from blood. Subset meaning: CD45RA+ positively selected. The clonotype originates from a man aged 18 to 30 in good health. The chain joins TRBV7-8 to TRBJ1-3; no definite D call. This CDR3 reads CASSLEGSSGNTIYF. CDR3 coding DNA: TGTGCCAGCAGCTTAGAGGGCAGCTCTGGAAACACCATATATTTT.